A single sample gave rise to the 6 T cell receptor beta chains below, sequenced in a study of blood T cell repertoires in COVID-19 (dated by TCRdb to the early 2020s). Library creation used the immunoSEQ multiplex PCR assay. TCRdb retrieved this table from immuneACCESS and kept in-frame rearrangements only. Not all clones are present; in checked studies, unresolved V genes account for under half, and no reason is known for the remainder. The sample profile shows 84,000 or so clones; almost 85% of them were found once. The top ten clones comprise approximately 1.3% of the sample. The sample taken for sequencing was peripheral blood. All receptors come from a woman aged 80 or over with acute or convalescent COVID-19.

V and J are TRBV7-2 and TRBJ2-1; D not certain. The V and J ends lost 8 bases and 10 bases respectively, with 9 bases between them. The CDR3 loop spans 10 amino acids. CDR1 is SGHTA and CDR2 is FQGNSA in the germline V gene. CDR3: CASGPGEQFF. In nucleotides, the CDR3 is TGTGCCAGCGGCCCCGGGGAGCAGTTCTTC.

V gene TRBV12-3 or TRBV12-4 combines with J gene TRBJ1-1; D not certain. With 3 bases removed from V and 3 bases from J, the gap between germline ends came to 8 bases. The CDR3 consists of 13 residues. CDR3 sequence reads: CASSLRGYTEAFF. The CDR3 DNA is TGTGCCAGCAGTTTGAGAGGGTACACTGAAGCTTTCTTT.

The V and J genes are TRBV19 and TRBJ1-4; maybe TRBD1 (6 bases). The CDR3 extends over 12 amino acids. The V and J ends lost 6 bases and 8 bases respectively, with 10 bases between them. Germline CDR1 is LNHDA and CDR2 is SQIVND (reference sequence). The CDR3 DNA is TGTGCCAGTAGGCAGGGGCGCGAAAAACTGTTTTTT. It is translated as CASRQGREKLFF. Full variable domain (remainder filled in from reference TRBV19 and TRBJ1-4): DGGITQSPKYLFRKEGQNVTLSCEQNLNHDAMYWYRQDPGQGLRLIYYSQIVNDFQKGDIAEGYSVSREKKESFPLTVTSAQKNPTAFYLCASRQGREKLFFGSGTQLSVL.

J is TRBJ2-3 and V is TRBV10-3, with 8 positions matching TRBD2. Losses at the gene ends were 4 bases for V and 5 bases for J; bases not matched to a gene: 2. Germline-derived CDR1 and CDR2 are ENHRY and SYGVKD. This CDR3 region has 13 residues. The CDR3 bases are TGTGCCATCAGTGTAGCGGGGCAAGATACGCAGTATTTT. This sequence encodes CAISVAGQDTQYF.

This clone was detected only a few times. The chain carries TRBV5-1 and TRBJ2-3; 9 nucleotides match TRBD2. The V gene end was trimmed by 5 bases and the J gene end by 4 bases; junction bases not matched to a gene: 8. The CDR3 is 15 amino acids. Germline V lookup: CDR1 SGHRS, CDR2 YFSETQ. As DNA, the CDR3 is TGCGCCAGCAGTTCTACCGGGACTAGCCCAGATACGCAGTATTTT. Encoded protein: CASSSTGTSPDTQYF. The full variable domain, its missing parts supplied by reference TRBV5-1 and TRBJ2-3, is KAGVTQTPRYLIKTRGQQVTLSCSPISGHRSVSWYQQTPGQGLQFLFEYFSETQRNKGNFPGRFSGRQFSNSRSEMNVSTLELGDSALYLCASSSTGTSPDTQYFGPGTRLTVL.

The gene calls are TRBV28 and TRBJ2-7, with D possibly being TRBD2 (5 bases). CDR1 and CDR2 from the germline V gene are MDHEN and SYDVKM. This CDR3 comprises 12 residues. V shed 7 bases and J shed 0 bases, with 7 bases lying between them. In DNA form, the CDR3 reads TGTGCCAGCACGGGGAGCTCCTACGAGCAGTACTTC. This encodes CASTGSSYEQYF. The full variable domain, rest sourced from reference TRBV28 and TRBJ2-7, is DVKVTQSSRYLVKRTGEKVFLECVQDMDHENMFWYRQDPGLGLRLIYFSYDVKMKEKGDIPEGYSVSREKKERFSLILESASTNQTSMYLCASTGSSYEQYFGPGTRLTVT.